This T cell receptor beta chain comes out of a study of blood T cells in healthy people across ages. Study-level results: Age brought a roughly linear fall in TCR beta diversity measured per million T cells.

Trimming pared 4 bases from V and 6 bases from J, leaving 18 bases between. The CDR3 totals 15 residues. Per germline, CDR1 MDHEN and CDR2 SYDVKM. Combining a sample-barcoded 5' primer with a J-beta primer mix, a second PCR ran for roughly 7 to 12 cycles. All cDNA molecules were each tagged by a template-switch adaptor with 12 random nucleotides. TCRdb ran MiXCR on the 5' RACE reads and lists one entry per CDR3 protein. The data contain 1.4 million or so distinct CDR3 sequences, 35% to 45% of them singletons. Every donor provided 7.5 to 10 milliliters of peripheral blood. Isolating PBMCs gave at least 6 million of these cells per sample. In regard to this clonotype: Its antigen is not known.

The specimen sequenced was blood. The source of this sequence is a woman between 18 and 29 years old in good health. This chain connects TRBV28 to TRBJ1-1; tentatively, D is TRBD1 (5 bases). Written as DNA, the CDR3 is TGTGCCAGCAGTTCACCCCGGGACCGAATCTCTGAAGCTTTCTTT. It codes for CASSSPRDRISEAFF.